The 8 T cell receptor beta chains in this list originate from one sample, sequenced in a study of blood T cells in healthy people across ages. A sample-barcoded 5' primer and a J-beta primer mix were used in a second PCR of about 7 to 12 cycles. TCRdb reprocessed the 5' RACE reads via MiXCR and lists one record per CDR3 protein. The sample lists fewer than 2,000,000 distinct CDR3 sequences; about two fifths were seen once. Sequencing was carried out using blood. The receptors shown here come from a human donor in good health.

The chain couples TRBV12-3 or TRBV12-4 to TRBJ2-4, with 11 bases that match TRBD2. The J call may be faulty, since TRBJ2-7 better matches the DNA end. CDR3 length equals 17 residues. Here the CDR3 DNA reads TGTGCCAGCAGTTTGGAGGTAGCGGGGGGGCCCTCCTACGAGCAGTACTTC. Translated: CASSLEVAGGPSYEQYF.

The genes are TRBV11-3 and TRBJ2-3, with no clear D. CDR3 length: 13 residues. V dropped 8 bases and J dropped 2 bases, with 11 bases sitting between them. Germline CDR1 and CDR2: SGHNT and YENEEA. The DNA of the CDR3 is TGTGCCAGCGAACAACGGCCCACAGATACGCAGTATTTT. It is translated as CASEQRPTDTQYF.

The chain joins TRBV3-1 to TRBJ2-3; D is possibly TRBD1 or TRBD2 (6 bases each). Germline V gives CDR1 LGHDT, CDR2 YNNKEL (reference sequence). CDR3 length: 15 amino acids. V was pared by 0 bases and J by 9 bases, with 16 bases between. Written as DNA, the CDR3 is TGTGCCAGCAGCCAAGATACCGTTAAGGGGGGCACGCAGTATTTT. It encodes CASSQDTVKGGTQYF.

The chain has TRBV7-9 and TRBJ1-4; D might be TRBD1 (5 bases). This CDR3 is 18 amino acids long. CDR1 SEHNR and CDR2 FQNEAQ come from the germline V gene (reference sequence). Trimming removed 5 bases at V and 0 bases at J, with 19 bases between. CDR3 amino acids: CASSPQGRRLTTNEKLFF. In DNA, the CDR3 is TGTGCCAGCAGCCCCCAGGGTCGACGGCTTACAACTAATGAAAAACTGTTTTTT.

Here the CDR3 reads CASSQDRGVTEAFF. CDR3 nucleotide sequence: TGCGCCAGCAGCCAAGATCGGGGGGTCACTGAAGCTTTCTTT. The rearrangement uses TRBV4-3 and TRBJ1-1; the D gene is possibly TRBD1 (5 bases). CDR1 and CDR2 from the germline V gene are LGHNA and YSLEER. The germline V and J ends were trimmed by 0 bases and 4 bases, with 9 bases remaining between them. This CDR3 comprises 14 residues.

The sample holds a few counts of this clonotype. The chain joins TRBV4-2 to TRBJ2-3; 7 bases map to TRBD2. Germline V gene lookup returns CDR1 LGHNA and CDR2 YNFKEQ. The CDR3 sequence is 15 residues long. With V trimmed by 4 bases and J by 1 base, 5 bases remained unmatched. CDR3 region: CASSRSAGGTDTQYF. The CDR3 DNA reads TGTGCCAGCAGCCGATCCGCGGGGGGCACAGATACGCAGTATTTT.

The gene calls are TRBV6-5 and TRBJ2-7; a weak D match, TRBD1 (6 bases). V shed 4 bases and J shed 2 bases, with 18 bases lying between them. The CDR3 has 16 residues. CDR1 is MNHEY, CDR2 SVGAGI, per germline. CDR3 amino acids: CASSFGQGGSPYEQYF. For the CDR3, the DNA is TGTGCCAGCAGTTTCGGGCAAGGGGGAAGCCCCTACGAGCAGTACTTC.

The chain combines TRBV10-3 with TRBJ2-6; unclear D gene. This CDR3 has 13 amino acids. The germline gives CDR1 ENHRY, CDR2 SYGVKD. Trimming shortened V by 3 bases and J by 3 bases, and 3 bases separated the two germline ends. The CDR3: CAISDGGANVLTF. For the CDR3, the DNA is TGTGCCATCAGTGACGGTGGGGCCAACGTCCTGACTTTC.